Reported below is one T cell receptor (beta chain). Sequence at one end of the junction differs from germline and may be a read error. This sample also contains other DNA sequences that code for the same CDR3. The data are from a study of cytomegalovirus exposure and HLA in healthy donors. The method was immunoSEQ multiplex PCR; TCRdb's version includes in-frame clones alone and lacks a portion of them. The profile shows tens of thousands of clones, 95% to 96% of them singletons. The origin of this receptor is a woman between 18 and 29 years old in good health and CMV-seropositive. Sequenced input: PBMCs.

The CDR3: CASSLIAQGSYEQYF. Here the CDR3 DNA reads TGTGCCAGTAGCTTGATAGCTCAGGGCTCCTACGAGCAGTACTTC. V gene TRBV7-9 combines with J gene TRBJ2-7; weak D call: TRBD1 (5 bases). Germline loops: CDR1 SEHNR, CDR2 FQNEAQ (reference sequence). The length of the CDR3 is 15 residues.